The 32 T cell receptor beta chains below come from one sample, sequenced in a study of blood T cell repertoires in COVID-19. Assay: immunoSEQ multiplex PCR; the TCRdb copy retains only in-frame clones and omits some. The data contain hundreds of thousands of clones, 80% to 90% of them singletons. The source material was PBMCs or T cells enriched from blood (not recorded which). These receptors were taken from a woman under 30 who had recovered from COVID-19.

The chain couples TRBV28 to TRBJ1-2; D unresolved. CDR3 length: 13 amino acids. V gave up 6 bases and J gave up 4 bases, with 12 bases separating them. Germline V gives CDR1 MDHEN, CDR2 SYDVKM. The CDR3 region is CASSTTRAYGYTF. The CDR3 nucleotides read TGTGCCAGCAGCACTACCAGAGCCTATGGCTACACCTTC.

This chain joins TRBV24-1 and TRBJ2-1; weak D call: TRBD1 (6 bases). V lost 4 bases, J lost 13 bases, and 22 bases lay in between. The CDR3 consists of 15 residues. Germline CDR1 is KGHDR and CDR2 is SFDVKD. CDR3 region: CATSDPGHPTMIQFF. The CDR3 region has the DNA TGTGCCACCAGTGACCCGGGACACCCAACAATGATTCAGTTCTTC.

The chain employs TRBV15 and TRBJ1-1; D is possibly TRBD1 (5 bases). The CDR3 contains 14 residues. Looked up from germline, CDR1 is LNHNV and CDR2 is YYDKDF (reference sequence). Trimming shortened V by 1 base and J by 4 bases, and 10 bases separated the two germline ends. CDR3 bases: TGTGCCACCAGCAGAGTTCGACAGCGCACTGAAGCTTTCTTT. Amino acid sequence: CATSRVRQRTEAFF.

V gene TRBV2 combines with J gene TRBJ2-7, with 13 bases identical to TRBD2. Germline V gene data show CDR1 as SNHLY and CDR2 as FYNNEI. The CDR3 loop spans 14 amino acids. Trimming at V came to 5 bases and at J to 3 bases, leaving 1 base not matched to a gene. The chain's CDR3 is CASSRTSGSYEQYF. CDR3 bases: TGTGCCAGCAGTCGGACTAGCGGGAGCTACGAGCAGTACTTC.

The table lists this clone with a few counts. J is TRBJ1-6 and V is TRBV28, with 8 bases aligning to TRBD1. Germline CDR1 reads MDHEN; CDR2 reads SYDVKM. The CDR3 totals 17 residues. V lost 10 bases and J lost 2; bases outside the gene matches: 13. Here the CDR3 reads CATRGQGEGAYNSPLHF. CDR3 coding DNA: TGTGCCACCCGTGGACAGGGTGAAGGGGCCTATAATTCACCCCTCCACTTT.

The chain couples TRBV4-3 to TRBJ2-1; D ambiguous. Per the germline V gene, CDR1 is LGHNA and CDR2 is YSLEER. V lost 1 base to trimming and J lost 2 bases, with 9 bases between them. CDR3 length: 15 amino acids. Here the CDR3 reads CASSQGEPTYNEQFF. The CDR3 DNA reads TGCGCCAGCAGCCAAGGAGAGCCCACCTACAATGAGCAGTTCTTC.

The chain has TRBV11-2 and TRBJ2-2, with D maybe TRBD2 (6 bases). The CDR3 is 15 amino acids. The germline V gene encodes CDR1 SGHAT and CDR2 FQNNGV. The ends were cut back, 2 bases at V and 6 bases at J, with 13 bases in the middle. CDR3 in amino acids: CASSLKFAGPGELFF. The CDR3 DNA is TGTGCCAGCAGCTTAAAGTTTGCGGGACCCGGGGAGCTGTTTTTT.

This rearrangement joins TRBV7-3 to TRBJ1-1; D perhaps matches TRBD1 (5 bases). The CDR3 sequence is 15 residues long. Germline V gene sequence: CDR1 SGHTA, CDR2 FQGTGA. Between the trimmed V and J ends, which lost 3 bases and 4 bases, there was a span of 15 bases. CDR3 protein: CASSFRGGASTEAFF. As DNA, the CDR3 is TGTGCCAGCAGCTTCAGAGGAGGGGCGAGCACTGAAGCTTTCTTT.

This clone was observed a single time. V is TRBV14 and J is TRBJ1-6, with 8 bases aligning to TRBD1. Trimming removed 5 bases from V and 2 bases from J; junction bases left unmatched: 8. Per the germline V gene, CDR1 is SGHDN and CDR2 is FVKESK. The CDR3 consists of 17 residues. The chain's CDR3 is CASSSRTGSAYNSPLHF. The CDR3 nucleotides are TGTGCCAGCAGCTCAAGGACAGGGTCGGCCTATAATTCACCCCTCCACTTT.

This clone has a handful of counts. J is TRBJ1-1 and V is TRBV2; D is undetermined. Trimming took 5 bases from V and 8 from J, leaving 15 bases between them. The CDR3 sequence is 13 residues long. Germline V gives CDR1 SNHLY, CDR2 FYNNEI. This CDR3 reads CASSYGLGREAFF. The CDR3 DNA reads TGTGCCAGCAGTTACGGGTTAGGTAGGGAAGCTTTCTTT.

The rearrangement uses TRBV4-2 and TRBJ2-2; D is undetermined. Germline CDR1 and CDR2: LGHNA and YNFKEQ. This CDR3 spans 14 amino acids. V was pared by 1 base and J by 2 bases, with 5 bases between. The CDR3 loop reads CASSQAGNTGELFF. The CDR3 coding sequence is TGTGCCAGCAGCCAAGCTGGCAACACCGGGGAGCTGTTTTTT.

V and J are TRBV29-1 and TRBJ1-1; D is possibly TRBD1 (6 bases). Germline CDR1 reads SQVTM; CDR2 reads ANQGSEA. This CDR3 is built from 15 residues. CDR3 protein: CSRPGGGRWNTEAFF. The DNA of the CDR3 is TGCAGTAGACCCGGCGGGGGCAGATGGAACACTGAAGCTTTCTTT.

This sequence joins TRBV4-3 and TRBJ1-3, with a weak D call TRBD1 (5 bases). Trimming took off 0 bases at V and 0 bases at J, with 9 bases between the two ends. This CDR3 has 16 amino acids. Per the germline V gene, CDR1 is LGHNA and CDR2 is YSLEER. The CDR3 protein is CASSQDVTVSGNTIYF. The DNA of the CDR3 is TGCGCCAGCAGCCAAGACGTGACAGTCTCTGGAAACACCATATATTTT.

The chain uses TRBV4-2 and TRBJ1-2; TRBD1 might be the D (5 bases). Germline V lookup: CDR1 LGHNA, CDR2 YNFKEQ. V was clipped by 0 bases and J by 6 bases, with 8 bases between them. This CDR3 is built from 13 residues. The CDR3 protein is CASSQDRGDGYTF. CDR3 in DNA: TGTGCCAGCAGCCAAGATCGGGGGGATGGCTACACCTTC.

V usage is TRBV7-8 and J usage is TRBJ2-1, with TRBD2 as a possible D gene (5 bases). The V gene lost 5 bases and the J gene lost 7 bases, with 27 bases spanning the gap. Germline CDR1 and CDR2: SGHVS and FQNEAQ. This CDR3 is 18 amino acids long. In DNA form, the CDR3 reads TGTGCCAGCAGCCCAAAGCGTTTTCTGGGGAGTTTAGGGAATGAGCAGTTCTTC. Protein: CASSPKRFLGSLGNEQFF.

CDR3 bases: TGCGCCAGCAGCTTGAAGCCCCCTATGGCGGGGGAACACAATGAGCAGTTCTTC. Translating it yields CASSLKPPMAGEHNEQFF. The J gene is TRBJ2-1, the V gene TRBV5-1; 7 bases agree with TRBD2. V gave up 1 base and J gave up 5 bases; unmatched junction bases: 15. The CDR3 is 18 residues long. CDR1 and CDR2 (germline): SGHRS, YFSETQ.

The chain's CDR3 is CASSQAPLTGGSPLHF. The CDR3, as DNA: TGCGCCAGCAGCCAAGCGCCGTTAACAGGGGGATCACCCCTCCACTTT. The chain joins TRBV4-1 to TRBJ1-6; 8 bases match TRBD1. From germline, CDR1 is MGHRA and CDR2 YSYEKL. V shed 1 base, J shed 10 bases, and the junction held 9 bases outside the gene matches. The CDR3 is 16 residues long.

The CDR3 DNA is TGCGCCAGCAGCCCGACTAGCGGGAGTCGATCCGAGCAGTACTTC. It is translated as CASSPTSGSRSEQYF. The rearrangement joins TRBV5-1 to TRBJ2-7; TRBD2 matches at 12 bases. Unmatched junction bases numbered 8, after V lost 4 bases and J lost 6 bases. This CDR3 comprises 15 residues. The germline CDR1 and CDR2 sequences are SGHRS and YFSETQ.

V is TRBV6-2 or TRBV6-3 and J is TRBJ1-2; D is perhaps TRBD1 (5 bases). Germline CDR1 is MNHEY and CDR2 is SVGEGT. The V gene lost 5 bases and the J gene lost 8 bases, with 27 bases spanning the gap. This CDR3 has 17 residues. CDR3 nucleotides: TGTGCCAGCAGTCCCTCCACATTGACAGAAGGATTGGGGGGCTACACCTTC. Residues: CASSPSTLTEGLGGYTF.

The chain uses TRBV7-2 and TRBJ1-5; D ambiguous. This CDR3 comprises 13 residues. CDR1 SGHTA and CDR2 FQGNSA come from the germline V gene. Between the trimmed V and J ends, which lost 3 bases and 5 bases, there was a span of 8 bases. The CDR3 here is CASSLSGYQPQHF. In DNA form, the CDR3 reads TGTGCCAGCAGCTTGTCCGGGTATCAGCCCCAGCATTTT.

A few counts support this clone. CDR3 DNA: TGTGCCAGTAGCCTTGGCACAGCTCAAGAGACCCAGTACTTC. Its translation is CASSLGTAQETQYF. This sequence joins TRBV19 and TRBJ2-5; D not certain. CDR3 length: 14 amino acids. V shed 6 bases and J shed 2 bases, with 13 bases lying between them. CDR1 and CDR2 from the germline V gene are LNHDA and SQIVND (reference sequence).

This clone was seen once. The V gene is TRBV28, the J gene TRBJ1-2; the D gene is possibly TRBD1 (5 bases). V was clipped by 2 bases and J by 3 bases, with 16 bases between them. Germline-derived CDR1 and CDR2 are MDHEN and SYDVKM. This CDR3 has 16 residues. CDR3: CASSLRQGSFDYGYTF. The CDR3 region has the DNA TGTGCCAGCAGTTTAAGGCAGGGTTCTTTCGACTATGGCTACACCTTC.

The chain employs TRBV28 and TRBJ2-7; 9 positions match TRBD1. The CDR3 is 13 residues long. Germline values: CDR1 MDHEN, CDR2 SYDVKM. Unmatched junction bases numbered 7, after V lost 6 bases and J lost 7 bases. DNA for the CDR3: TGTGCCAGCAGGGACAGGGGAACGGAAGAGCAGTACTTC. Encoded protein: CASRDRGTEEQYF.

This sequence joins TRBV3-1 (or the pseudogene TRBV3-2) and TRBJ2-2, with 9 bases fitting TRBD2. The V gene's germline CDR1 is LGHDT and CDR2 YNNKEL (reference sequence). CDR3 length: 18 residues. Germline trimming cut 5 bases from V and 6 bases from J; bases unmatched to any gene: 16. As DNA, the CDR3 is TGTGCCAGCAGCAATACTACCCTAATAGCGGGAGAGTCCGGGGAGCTGTTTTTT. The encoded protein is CASSNTTLIAGESGELFF.

V gene TRBV27 combines with J gene TRBJ2-3; 8 bases are shared with TRBD2. V lost 3 bases and J lost 7; bases outside the gene matches: 6. Germline V gives CDR1 MNHEY, CDR2 SMNVEV (reference sequence). CDR3 length: 14 residues. The CDR3 here is CASSFSSGGNTQYF. CDR3 coding DNA: TGTGCCAGCAGTTTTTCCAGCGGGGGAAATACGCAGTATTTT.

This clone has only one observation. This chain links TRBV18 with TRBJ1-5; 7 bases match TRBD1. With V trimmed by 3 bases and J by 5 bases, 1 base remained unmatched. This CDR3 contains 13 residues. Germline V CDR1 and CDR2: KGHSH, LQKENI. CDR3 protein: CASSPQGDQPQHF. The CDR3, as DNA: TGTGCCAGCTCACCCCAGGGGGATCAGCCCCAGCATTTT.

As to this clone: The junction departs from the called germline gene at one end, perhaps through a read error. J is TRBJ2-3 and V is TRBV5-4, with a possible D match to TRBD1 (5 bases). The CDR3 has 14 residues. Germline CDR1 is SGHNT and CDR2 is YYREEE (reference sequence). The CDR3 spells CASSKDSGTNTQYF. The DNA for the CDR3 is TGTGCCAGCAGCAAAGACAGTGGCACAAATACGCAGTATTTT.

V is TRBV3-1 (or the pseudogene TRBV3-2) and J is TRBJ1-1; D unclear. Germline CDR1 is LGHDT and CDR2 is YNNKEL (reference sequence). This CDR3 contains 13 residues. The ends were cut back, 1 base at V and 8 bases at J, with 11 bases in the middle. CDR3 DNA: TGTGCCAGCAGCCAAGGAGCTATCTTCGAAGCTTTCTTT. Translated, it gives CASSQGAIFEAFF.

The chain's CDR3 is CASSRAGSDEQFF. The CDR3, as DNA: TGTGCCAGCAGCCGGGCGGGGTCGGATGAGCAGTTCTTC. The chain carries TRBV5-4 and TRBJ2-1; D perhaps matches TRBD2 (6 bases). V shed 4 bases and J shed 8 bases, with 13 bases lying between them. CDR3 length: 13 residues. Germline CDR1 SGHNT, CDR2 YYREEE (reference sequence).

The chain recombines TRBV9 with TRBJ2-7; 7 positions agree with TRBD1. The junction had 6 bases not matched to a gene; V was cut back by 2 bases and J by 4 bases. The germline V gene encodes CDR1 SGDLS and CDR2 YYNGEE. The length of the CDR3 is 14 residues. CDR3 DNA: TGTGCCAGCAGCGTCGGACAGGAACTATACGAGCAGTACTTC. As protein: CASSVGQELYEQYF.

J is TRBJ2-7 and V is TRBV7-2; 7 nucleotides align to TRBD1. CDR1 is SGHTA, CDR2 FQGNSA, per germline. This CDR3 has 15 amino acids. J lost 3 bases, V lost 5 bases, and 10 bases had no gene match. In DNA form, the CDR3 reads TGTGCCAGCAGCATACGACAGGGTGGGTTCTACGAGCAGTACTTC. It translates to CASSIRQGGFYEQYF.

The chain links TRBV28 to TRBJ1-2; a possible D gene is TRBD1 (5 bases). Germline V gene data show CDR1 as MDHEN and CDR2 as SYDVKM. The CDR3 is 12 residues long. Trimming pared 6 bases from V and 3 bases from J, leaving 8 bases between. CDR3 region: CASRTAHYGYTF. Here the CDR3 DNA reads TGTGCCAGCAGGACAGCTCACTATGGCTACACCTTC.